A selection of T cell receptor beta chains follows, all from one sample in a study of cytomegalovirus exposure and HLA in healthy donors. TCRdb's table, derived via immunoSEQ multiplex PCR, lists solely in-frame clones and lacks some. The sample yields more than 50,000 clones, more than 85% seen once. Sequenced: PBMCs. The receptors stem from a woman in her 30s in good health and CMV-seronegative. CDR3s include the opening cysteine and the closing phenylalanine or tryptophan. D genes are given only for firm matches. Size tells how often a clone was seen (once, few, many) or the class of an expanded clone, and some rows leave it out.

v_call: TRBV15; cdr3_length: 17; d_call: .; j_call: TRBJ2-3; clone_size: .; cdr3_nt: TGTGCCACCAGCAGAGATGGGGACTCCCGGCGCCCAGATACGCAGTATTTT; cdr3_aa: CATSRDGDSRRPDTQYF
v_call: TRBV14; cdr3_length: 15; d_call: .; j_call: TRBJ1-1; clone_size: .; cdr3_nt: TGTGCCAGCAGCGCGGGGGGGGCCCTAGGGACTGAAGCTTTCTTT; cdr3_aa: CASSAGGALGTEAFF
v_call: TRBV7-3; cdr3_length: 15; d_call: TRBD2; j_call: TRBJ2-1; clone_size: .; cdr3_nt: TGTGCCAGCAGTGCACTCGGGACTACCTGGGCTGAGCAGTTCTTC; cdr3_aa: CASSALGTTWAEQFF
v_call: TRBV7-7; cdr3_length: 13; d_call: .; j_call: TRBJ2-1; clone_size: .; cdr3_nt: TGTGCTAGCAGCTTAGACAGCTACAATGAGCAGTTCTTC; cdr3_aa: CASSLDSYNEQFF
v_call: TRBV27; cdr3_length: 14; d_call: .; j_call: TRBJ2-1; clone_size: .; cdr3_nt: TGTGCCAGCAGTTTTGACAGCTCCTACAATGAGCAGTTCTTC; cdr3_aa: CASSFDSSYNEQFF
v_call: TRBV19; cdr3_length: 14; d_call: .; j_call: TRBJ2-7; clone_size: .; cdr3_nt: TGTGCCAGTAGTACGACAGCGGGTTCCTACGAGCAGTACTTC; cdr3_aa: CASSTTAGSYEQYF
v_call: TRBV25-1; cdr3_length: 15; d_call: .; j_call: TRBJ2-1; clone_size: .; cdr3_nt: TGTGCCAGCAGTGAACTGGTAGGCACCCGGGGTGAGCAGTTCTTC; cdr3_aa: CASSELVGTRGEQFF
v_call: TRBV28; cdr3_length: 14; d_call: TRBD1; j_call: TRBJ1-2; clone_size: .; cdr3_nt: TGTGCCAGCAGTTTACAGGGGGGCTCCTATGGCTACACCTTC; cdr3_aa: CASSLQGGSYGYTF
v_call: TRBV19; cdr3_length: 16; d_call: .; j_call: TRBJ1-5; clone_size: .; cdr3_nt: TGTGCCAGGGCCAGCCGCGACAGATATAGCAATCAGCCCCAGCATTTT; cdr3_aa: CARASRDRYSNQPQHF
v_call: TRBV4-1; cdr3_length: 17; d_call: TRBD2; j_call: TRBJ2-7; clone_size: .; cdr3_nt: TGCGCCAGCAGCCAGGCCTCGGGCGGGAGGGCCTTCTACGAGCAGTACTTC; cdr3_aa: CASSQASGGRAFYEQYF
v_call: TRBV2; cdr3_length: 13; d_call: .; j_call: TRBJ2-1; clone_size: .; cdr3_nt: TGTGCCAGCCTACAGTCCGGCTACAATGAGCAGTTCTTC; cdr3_aa: CASLQSGYNEQFF
v_call: TRBV19; cdr3_length: 17; d_call: TRBD1; j_call: TRBJ2-2; clone_size: .; cdr3_nt: TGTGCCAGTAGTACAACCCGGACAGGGGGCGTTCTAAGGGAGCTGTTTTTT; cdr3_aa: CASSTTRTGGVLRELFF
v_call: TRBV19; cdr3_length: 16; d_call: TRBD2; j_call: TRBJ2-2; clone_size: .; cdr3_nt: TGTGCCAGTAGTCGAGGACTAGCGGGAGTGACCGGGGAGCTGTTTTTT; cdr3_aa: CASSRGLAGVTGELFF
v_call: TRBV7-9; cdr3_length: 14; d_call: TRBD1; j_call: TRBJ1-4; clone_size: few; cdr3_nt: TGTGCCAGCAGCTCGACAGGGTCTAATGAAAAACTGTTTTTT; cdr3_aa: CASSSTGSNEKLFF
v_call: TRBV5-5; cdr3_length: 16; d_call: TRBD2; j_call: TRBJ2-3; clone_size: .; cdr3_nt: TGTGCCAGCAGCTTCTCACTAGCGGGAGTCACAGATACGCAGTATTTT; cdr3_aa: CASSFSLAGVTDTQYF
v_call: TRBV4-1; cdr3_length: 15; d_call: .; j_call: TRBJ1-5; clone_size: .; cdr3_nt: TGCGCCAGCAGACGTGGCGCAGGGGACCTGGCGCCCCAGCATTTT; cdr3_aa: CASRRGAGDLAPQHF
v_call: TRBV19; cdr3_length: 12; d_call: .; j_call: TRBJ1-1; clone_size: .; cdr3_nt: TGTGCCAGTAGTGAGCCACCCGGGAAAAGTTTCTTT; cdr3_aa: CASSEPPGKSFF
v_call: TRBV7-8; cdr3_length: 13; d_call: TRBD1; j_call: TRBJ1-1; clone_size: few; cdr3_nt: TGTGCCAGCAGCTTGACAGGGTCCACTGAAGCTTTCTTT; cdr3_aa: CASSLTGSTEAFF
v_call: TRBV2; cdr3_length: 15; d_call: .; j_call: TRBJ1-5; clone_size: .; cdr3_nt: TGTGCCAGCAGTGAATCCAGGCAGTCCAATCAGCCCCAGCATTTT; cdr3_aa: CASSESRQSNQPQHF
v_call: TRBV15; cdr3_length: 16; d_call: TRBD1; j_call: TRBJ1-2; clone_size: once; cdr3_nt: TGTGCCACCAGCGGGGGACAGACCATGGGCCTATATGGCTACACCTTC; cdr3_aa: CATSGGQTMGLYGYTF
v_call: TRBV19; cdr3_length: 15; d_call: .; j_call: TRBJ2-5; clone_size: .; cdr3_nt: TGTGCCAGTAGTATAGGTGGCAGCGAACAAGAGACCCAGTACTTC; cdr3_aa: CASSIGGSEQETQYF